The T cell receptor beta chain described here comes from a study of T cell changes during pregnancy in multiple sclerosis. V was pared by 4 bases and J by 8 bases, with 14 bases of the junction left unmatched. CDR1 SGHNT and CDR2 YYREEE come from the germline V gene (reference sequence). The CDR3 has 16 amino acids. Sequenced by immunoSEQ multiplex PCR; TCRdb stores in-frame clones only, minus some. The profile covers about 100,000 clones, with 80% to 95% appearing a single time and just under 2% taken by the ten largest. The sequence was obtained from a female donor with multiple sclerosis, enrolled in a pregnancy study. The sample in question was peripheral blood, obtained after pregnancy. The chain joins TRBV5-4 to TRBJ2-1, with 8 bases aligning to TRBD1. The CDR3 reads CASSPGGQGAPDEQFF. The CDR3 coding sequence is TGTGCCAGCAGCCCCGGCGGGCAGGGGGCGCCGGATGAGCAGTTCTTC.